A selection of T cell receptor beta chains follows, all from one sample in a study of T-cell memory formation after mild COVID-19. A single record per CDR3 protein comes from TCRdb applying MiXCR to the 5' RACE reads. Of 250,000 or so distinct CDR3 sequences listed, roughly 18% were seen once; the top ten hold roughly 24%. The material sequenced was PBMCs or a T cell subset sorted from them (not recorded which). These TCRs come from a man aged 18 to 35 who had mild COVID-19 (a few samples of this study predate the infection). Cell type and time point are not known. Each CDR3 is given with its conserved first and last residue. Each record gives: V gene, J gene, clone size, D gene, CDR3 protein, CDR3 DNA. D genes are given only for firm matches. The size entry is marked missing in some rows and otherwise reads once, few, many or a size class.

v_gene: TRBV29-1
j_gene: TRBJ1-2
abundance: NA
d_gene: NA
CDR3aa: CSVDYGDGYTF
CDR3nt: TGCAGCGTTGATTATGGGGATGGCTACACCTTC

v_gene: TRBV9
j_gene: TRBJ2-5
abundance: many
d_gene: NA
CDR3aa: CASSVGPTSQETQYF
CDR3nt: TGTGCCAGCAGCGTAGGGCCTACCTCCCAAGAGACCCAGTACTTC

v_gene: TRBV7-2
j_gene: TRBJ1-6
abundance: NA
d_gene: NA
CDR3aa: CASSFRVQELYNSPLHF
CDR3nt: TGTGCCAGCAGCTTTCGAGTTCAGGAGCTTTATAATTCACCCCTCCACTTT

v_gene: TRBV29-1
j_gene: TRBJ2-1
abundance: NA
d_gene: TRBD2
CDR3aa: CSVDWRETYNEQFF
CDR3nt: TGCAGCGTTGACTGGCGGGAGACCTACAATGAGCAGTTCTTC

v_gene: TRBV6-6
j_gene: TRBJ1-2
abundance: few
d_gene: NA
CDR3aa: CASSSGTRRGGYTF
CDR3nt: TGTGCCAGCAGTTCCGGGACGAGGAGGGGTGGCTACACCTTC

v_gene: TRBV7-2
j_gene: TRBJ2-5
abundance: many
d_gene: NA
CDR3aa: CASSRGRDQETQYF
CDR3nt: TGTGCCAGCAGCCGGGGACGGGATCAAGAGACCCAGTACTTC

v_gene: TRBV6-1
j_gene: TRBJ2-2
abundance: few
d_gene: TRBD2
CDR3aa: CASRDLAGGPTGELFF
CDR3nt: TGTGCCAGCAGAGACCTAGCGGGGGGCCCCACCGGGGAGCTGTTTTTT

v_gene: TRBV4-1
j_gene: TRBJ2-7
abundance: NA
d_gene: NA
CDR3aa: CASSHDTDYEQYF
CDR3nt: TGCGCCAGCAGCCACGACACTGACTACGAGCAGTACTTC

v_gene: TRBV28
j_gene: TRBJ1-6
abundance: NA
d_gene: TRBD1
CDR3aa: CASSRGTGGRSPLHF
CDR3nt: TGTGCCAGCAGCAGGGGGACAGGGGGCAGGTCACCCCTCCACTTT

v_gene: TRBV7-9
j_gene: TRBJ2-5
abundance: NA
d_gene: NA
CDR3aa: CASSLGIWEVEETQYF
CDR3nt: TGTGCCAGCAGCTTGGGTATTTGGGAGGTGGAAGAGACCCAGTACTTC

v_gene: TRBV7-3
j_gene: TRBJ1-2
abundance: NA
d_gene: NA
CDR3aa: CASRADRFGGYTF
CDR3nt: TGTGCCAGCAGAGCAGACAGGTTCGGTGGCTACACCTTC

v_gene: TRBV4-1
j_gene: TRBJ1-4
abundance: NA
d_gene: TRBD1
CDR3aa: CASSQRRGQGEEKLFF
CDR3nt: TGCGCCAGCAGCCAACGCCGCGGACAGGGTGAAGAAAAACTGTTTTTT

v_gene: TRBV7-7
j_gene: TRBJ2-5
abundance: many
d_gene: TRBD2
CDR3aa: CASSRAGTSDWGETQYF
CDR3nt: TGTGCCAGCAGCCGAGCCGGGACTAGCGATTGGGGAGAGACCCAGTACTTC

v_gene: TRBV5-1
j_gene: TRBJ2-1
abundance: NA
d_gene: TRBD1
CDR3aa: CASSTRTGGGEQFF
CDR3nt: TGCGCCAGCAGCACGAGGACAGGGGGTGGGGAGCAGTTCTTC

v_gene: TRBV12-3/TRBV12-4
j_gene: TRBJ1-1
abundance: NA
d_gene: NA
CDR3aa: CASSLRVGMNTEAFF
CDR3nt: TGTGCCAGCAGTCTGAGGGTGGGGATGAACACTGAAGCTTTCTTT

v_gene: TRBV12-3/TRBV12-4
j_gene: TRBJ2-1
abundance: few
d_gene: NA
CDR3aa: CASSLTTSTAEQFF
CDR3nt: TGTGCCAGCAGTTTAACGACTAGTACGGCTGAGCAGTTCTTC

v_gene: TRBV4-1
j_gene: TRBJ1-2
abundance: NA
d_gene: TRBD1
CDR3aa: CASSRQGGFGYTF
CDR3nt: TGCGCCAGCAGCAGACAGGGGGGATTTGGCTACACCTTC

v_gene: TRBV28
j_gene: TRBJ2-5
abundance: NA
d_gene: TRBD1
CDR3aa: CASSLPSGTGLGETQYF
CDR3nt: TGTGCCAGCAGTTTACCCTCCGGGACAGGGTTGGGAGAGACCCAGTACTTC

v_gene: TRBV24-1
j_gene: TRBJ2-3
abundance: few
d_gene: NA
CDR3aa: CATSDRLADTQYF
CDR3nt: TGTGCCACCAGTGACCGACTAGCAGATACGCAGTATTTT

v_gene: TRBV12-3/TRBV12-4
j_gene: TRBJ1-2
abundance: many
d_gene: NA
CDR3aa: CASSFPTGGGYGYTF
CDR3nt: TGTGCCAGCAGTTTCCCAACAGGCGGGGGCTATGGCTACACCTTC

v_gene: TRBV5-4
j_gene: TRBJ2-1
abundance: few
d_gene: TRBD2
CDR3aa: CASSLISGGSNEQFF
CDR3nt: TGTGCCAGCAGCTTGATCAGCGGGGGGTCCAACGAGCAGTTCTTC

v_gene: TRBV7-2
j_gene: TRBJ2-1
abundance: NA
d_gene: NA
CDR3aa: CASSDYQGNEQFF
CDR3nt: TGTGCCAGCAGCGACTATCAGGGTAATGAGCAGTTCTTC

v_gene: TRBV9
j_gene: TRBJ1-2
abundance: NA
d_gene: NA
CDR3aa: CASSVGQAGYGYTF
CDR3nt: TGTGCCAGCAGCGTAGGTCAGGCCGGCTATGGCTACACCTTC

v_gene: TRBV11-1
j_gene: TRBJ2-5
abundance: NA
d_gene: TRBD2
CDR3aa: CASSPWERGRETQYF
CDR3nt: TGTGCCAGCAGCCCGTGGGAGCGGGGGAGAGAGACCCAGTACTTC

v_gene: TRBV5-6
j_gene: TRBJ1-2
abundance: few
d_gene: TRBD1
CDR3aa: CASSLGRQGTYGYTF
CDR3nt: TGTGCCAGCAGCTTGGGGCGACAGGGGACCTATGGCTACACCTTC

v_gene: TRBV6-4
j_gene: TRBJ2-3
abundance: many
d_gene: NA
CDR3aa: CASSDSAGSTDTQYF
CDR3nt: TGTGCCAGCAGTGACTCAGCGGGTAGCACAGATACGCAGTATTTT

v_gene: TRBV5-1
j_gene: TRBJ1-5
abundance: NA
d_gene: NA
CDR3aa: CASSSQGGSNQPQHF
CDR3nt: TGCGCCAGCAGCTCACAGGGAGGGAGCAATCAGCCCCAGCATTTT

v_gene: TRBV4-3
j_gene: TRBJ1-2
abundance: NA
d_gene: TRBD1
CDR3aa: CASSQDPGQGANYGYTF
CDR3nt: TGCGCCAGCAGCCAAGATCCGGGACAGGGAGCTAACTATGGCTACACCTTC

v_gene: TRBV7-2
j_gene: TRBJ1-1
abundance: NA
d_gene: NA
CDR3aa: CASSLTWGETAEAFF
CDR3nt: TGTGCCAGCAGCCTTACGTGGGGGGAAACGGCTGAAGCTTTCTTT

v_gene: TRBV7-2
j_gene: TRBJ2-2
abundance: few
d_gene: NA
CDR3aa: CASSPWAGSGELFF
CDR3nt: TGTGCCAGCAGCCCGTGGGCAGGATCCGGGGAGCTGTTTTTT

v_gene: TRBV6-1
j_gene: TRBJ1-2
abundance: NA
d_gene: TRBD1
CDR3aa: CATDRDRLYGYTF
CDR3nt: TGTGCCACCGACCGGGACAGGCTCTATGGCTACACCTTC

v_gene: TRBV3-1
j_gene: TRBJ2-7
abundance: NA
d_gene: TRBD2
CDR3aa: CASSLTSGGDEQYF
CDR3nt: TGTGCCAGCAGCCTGACTAGCGGGGGTGACGAGCAGTACTTC

v_gene: TRBV4-1
j_gene: TRBJ2-7
abundance: few
d_gene: NA
CDR3aa: CASSQVTTSDYEQYF
CDR3nt: TGCGCCAGCAGCCAAGTTACGACATCGGACTACGAGCAGTACTTC

v_gene: TRBV7-2
j_gene: TRBJ2-3
abundance: NA
d_gene: TRBD2
CDR3aa: CASSLRRGGSTDTQYF
CDR3nt: TGTGCCAGCAGCCTACGGCGCGGGGGGAGCACAGATACGCAGTATTTT

v_gene: TRBV4-1
j_gene: TRBJ2-1
abundance: few
d_gene: NA
CDR3aa: CASSQDKGGNEQFF
CDR3nt: TGCGCCAGCAGCCAAGATAAGGGGGGCAATGAGCAGTTCTTC

v_gene: TRBV5-1
j_gene: TRBJ2-2
abundance: NA
d_gene: NA
CDR3aa: CASSSGAGDTGELFF
CDR3nt: TGCGCCAGCAGCTCCGGGGCCGGGGACACCGGGGAGCTGTTTTTT

v_gene: TRBV4-3
j_gene: TRBJ1-1
abundance: few
d_gene: NA
CDR3aa: CASSQDHQGGEAFF
CDR3nt: TGCGCCAGCAGCCAAGATCACCAGGGCGGTGAAGCTTTCTTT

v_gene: TRBV12-3/TRBV12-4
j_gene: TRBJ2-2
abundance: NA
d_gene: NA
CDR3aa: CASTGTPNTGELFF
CDR3nt: TGTGCCAGCACCGGGACACCCAACACCGGGGAGCTGTTTTTT

v_gene: TRBV20-1
j_gene: TRBJ2-2
abundance: NA
d_gene: NA
CDR3aa: CSAQGRPGELFF
CDR3nt: TGCAGTGCCCAGGGGCGTCCCGGGGAGCTGTTTTTT

v_gene: TRBV10-1
j_gene: TRBJ2-7
abundance: NA
d_gene: NA
CDR3aa: CASSESGRRNEQYF
CDR3nt: TGCGCCAGCAGTGAGTCCGGTCGGAGGAACGAGCAGTACTTC

v_gene: TRBV20-1
j_gene: TRBJ1-3
abundance: NA
d_gene: TRBD1
CDR3aa: CSAGQVSGNTIYF
CDR3nt: TGCAGTGCGGGACAGGTCTCTGGAAACACCATATATTTT

v_gene: TRBV7-6
j_gene: TRBJ2-5
abundance: NA
d_gene: NA
CDR3aa: CASSPSFAQETQYF
CDR3nt: TGTGCCAGCAGCCCCTCGTTTGCCCAAGAGACCCAGTACTTC

v_gene: TRBV10-2
j_gene: TRBJ1-2
abundance: NA
d_gene: NA
CDR3aa: CASTDGGYGYTF
CDR3nt: TGCGCCAGCACGGACGGGGGCTATGGCTACACCTTC

v_gene: TRBV20-1
j_gene: TRBJ1-6
abundance: NA
d_gene: NA
CDR3aa: CSARIPGGHSPLHF
CDR3nt: TGCAGTGCTAGAATCCCTGGGGGACATTCACCCCTCCACTTT

v_gene: TRBV5-1
j_gene: TRBJ1-5
abundance: few
d_gene: TRBD1
CDR3aa: CASSRQGGINQPQHF
CDR3nt: TGCGCCAGCAGTCGGCAGGGGGGGATCAATCAGCCCCAGCATTTT

v_gene: TRBV5-6
j_gene: TRBJ2-3
abundance: many
d_gene: TRBD2
CDR3aa: CASTKTSDFTDTQYF
CDR3nt: TGTGCCAGCACCAAGACTAGCGACTTCACAGATACGCAGTATTTT

v_gene: TRBV5-5
j_gene: TRBJ2-7
abundance: few
d_gene: NA
CDR3aa: CASSPSNSPFHEQYF
CDR3nt: TGTGCCAGCAGCCCATCTAACTCTCCGTTCCACGAGCAGTACTTC

v_gene: TRBV11-2
j_gene: TRBJ1-1
abundance: few
d_gene: NA
CDR3aa: CASRPVYGENKTEAFF
CDR3nt: TGTGCCAGCAGGCCAGTGTACGGAGAGAATAAGACTGAAGCTTTCTTT

v_gene: TRBV7-9
j_gene: TRBJ1-1
abundance: NA
d_gene: NA
CDR3aa: CASSSTENTEAFF
CDR3nt: TGTGCCAGCAGCTCCACAGAGAACACTGAAGCTTTCTTT

v_gene: TRBV7-9
j_gene: TRBJ1-1
abundance: few
d_gene: NA
CDR3aa: CASSRDVDTEAFF
CDR3nt: TGTGCCAGCAGCAGGGATGTTGACACTGAAGCTTTCTTT

v_gene: TRBV20-1
j_gene: TRBJ1-4
abundance: NA
d_gene: TRBD1
CDR3aa: CSAQTGGYEKLFF
CDR3nt: TGCAGTGCCCAGACAGGGGGCTATGAAAAACTGTTTTTT

v_gene: TRBV6-2/TRBV6-3
j_gene: TRBJ2-2
abundance: few
d_gene: NA
CDR3aa: CASRDPGYTGELFF
CDR3nt: TGTGCCAGCAGGGACCCAGGGTACACCGGGGAGCTGTTTTTT

v_gene: TRBV19
j_gene: TRBJ1-1
abundance: few
d_gene: TRBD1
CDR3aa: CASTRGREAFF
CDR3nt: TGTGCCAGTACCAGGGGGCGGGAAGCTTTCTTT